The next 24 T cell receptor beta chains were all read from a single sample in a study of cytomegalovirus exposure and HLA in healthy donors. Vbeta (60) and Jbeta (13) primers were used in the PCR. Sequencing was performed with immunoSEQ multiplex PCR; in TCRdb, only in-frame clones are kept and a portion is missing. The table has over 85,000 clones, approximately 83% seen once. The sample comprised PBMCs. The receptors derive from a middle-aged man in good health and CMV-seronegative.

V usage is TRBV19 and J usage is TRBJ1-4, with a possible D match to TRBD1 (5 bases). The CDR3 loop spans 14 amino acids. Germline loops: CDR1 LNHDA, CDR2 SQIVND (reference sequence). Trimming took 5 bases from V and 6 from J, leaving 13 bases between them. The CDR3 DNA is TGTGCCAGTAGTCCCCGGGGGACTTATGAAAAACTGTTTTTT. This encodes CASSPRGTYEKLFF.

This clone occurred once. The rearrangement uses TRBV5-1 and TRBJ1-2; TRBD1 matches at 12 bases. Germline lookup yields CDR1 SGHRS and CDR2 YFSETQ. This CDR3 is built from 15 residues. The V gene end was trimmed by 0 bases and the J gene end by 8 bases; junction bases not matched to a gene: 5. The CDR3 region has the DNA TGCGCCAGCAGCTTGGTGGGACAGGGGGCATCCGGCTACACCTTC. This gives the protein CASSLVGQGASGYTF. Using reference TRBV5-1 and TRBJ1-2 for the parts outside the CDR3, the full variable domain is KAGVTQTPRYLIKTRGQQVTLSCSPISGHRSVSWYQQTPGQGLQFLFEYFSETQRNKGNFPGRFSGRQFSNSRSEMNVSTLELGDSALYLCASSLVGQGASGYTFGSGTRLTVV.

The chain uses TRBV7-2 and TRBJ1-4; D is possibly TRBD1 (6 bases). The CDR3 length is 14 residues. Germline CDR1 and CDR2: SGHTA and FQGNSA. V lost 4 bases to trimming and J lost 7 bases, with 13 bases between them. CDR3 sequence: CASSSGGTSEKLFF. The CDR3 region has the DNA TGTGCCAGCAGCTCCGGGGGGACAAGTGAAAAACTGTTTTTT.

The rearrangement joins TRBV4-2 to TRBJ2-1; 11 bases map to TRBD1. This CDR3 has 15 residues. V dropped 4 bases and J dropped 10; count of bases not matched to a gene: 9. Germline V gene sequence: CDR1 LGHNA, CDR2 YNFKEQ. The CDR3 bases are TGTGCCAGCAGCCTTACAGGACAGGGGGCTAGAGAGCAGTTCTTC. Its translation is CASSLTGQGAREQFF.

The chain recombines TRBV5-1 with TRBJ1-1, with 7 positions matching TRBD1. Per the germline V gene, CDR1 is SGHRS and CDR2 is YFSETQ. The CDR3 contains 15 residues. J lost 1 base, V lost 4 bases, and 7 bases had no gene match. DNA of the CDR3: TGCGCCAGCAGCGTGGGAGCAGGGGGGAACACTGAAGCTTTCTTT. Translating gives CASSVGAGGNTEAFF. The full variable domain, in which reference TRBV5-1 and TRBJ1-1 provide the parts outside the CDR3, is KAGVTQTPRYLIKTRGQQVTLSCSPISGHRSVSWYQQTPGQGLQFLFEYFSETQRNKGNFPGRFSGRQFSNSRSEMNVSTLELGDSALYLCASSVGAGGNTEAFFGQGTRLTVV.

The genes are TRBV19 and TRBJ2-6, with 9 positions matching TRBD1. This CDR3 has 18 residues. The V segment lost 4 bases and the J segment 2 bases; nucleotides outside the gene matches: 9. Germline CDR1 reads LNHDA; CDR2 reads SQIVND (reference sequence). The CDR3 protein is CASSKQGATKAGANVLTF. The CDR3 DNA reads TGTGCCAGTAGTAAACAGGGGGCGACGAAGGCTGGGGCCAACGTCCTGACTTTC.

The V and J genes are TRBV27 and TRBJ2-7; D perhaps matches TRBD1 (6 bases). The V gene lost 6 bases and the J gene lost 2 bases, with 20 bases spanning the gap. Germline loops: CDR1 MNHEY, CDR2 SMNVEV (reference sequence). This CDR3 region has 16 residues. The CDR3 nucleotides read TGTGCCAGCAGGGGAGTCAAGGCAGGGGCCCCCTACGAGCAGTACTTC. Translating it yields CASRGVKAGAPYEQYF.

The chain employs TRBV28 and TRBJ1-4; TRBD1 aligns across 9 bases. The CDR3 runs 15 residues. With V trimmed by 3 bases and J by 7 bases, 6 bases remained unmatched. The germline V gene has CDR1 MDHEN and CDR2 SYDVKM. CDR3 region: CASSFPTGGGEKLFF. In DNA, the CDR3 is TGTGCCAGCAGTTTCCCGACAGGGGGGGGTGAAAAACTGTTTTTT.

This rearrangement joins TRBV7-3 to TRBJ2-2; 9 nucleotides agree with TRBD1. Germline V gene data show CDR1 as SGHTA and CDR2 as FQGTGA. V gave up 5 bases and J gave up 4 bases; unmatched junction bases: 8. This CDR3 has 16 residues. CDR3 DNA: TGTGCCAGCAGCGCGTACAGGGGGCAGGGCACCGGGGAGCTGTTTTTT. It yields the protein CASSAYRGQGTGELFF.

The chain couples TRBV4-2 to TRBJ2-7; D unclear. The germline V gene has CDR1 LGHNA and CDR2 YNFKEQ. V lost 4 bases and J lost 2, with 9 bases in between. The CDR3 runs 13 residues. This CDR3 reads CASSLSVTYEQYF. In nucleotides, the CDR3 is TGTGCCAGCAGCCTCTCGGTAACCTACGAGCAGTACTTC.

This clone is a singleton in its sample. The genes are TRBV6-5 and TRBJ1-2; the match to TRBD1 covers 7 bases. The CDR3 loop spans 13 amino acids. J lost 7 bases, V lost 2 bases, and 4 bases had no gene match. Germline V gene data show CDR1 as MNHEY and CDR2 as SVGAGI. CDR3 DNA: TGTGCCAGCAGTTACCGACAGGGTGGTGGCTACACCTTC. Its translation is CASSYRQGGGYTF.

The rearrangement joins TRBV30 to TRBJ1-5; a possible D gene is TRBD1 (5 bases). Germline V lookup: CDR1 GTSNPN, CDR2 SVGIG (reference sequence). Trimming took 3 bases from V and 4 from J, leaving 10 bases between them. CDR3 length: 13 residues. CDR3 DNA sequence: TGTGCCTGGAGCACAGGTATTAATCAGCCCCAGCATTTT. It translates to CAWSTGINQPQHF.

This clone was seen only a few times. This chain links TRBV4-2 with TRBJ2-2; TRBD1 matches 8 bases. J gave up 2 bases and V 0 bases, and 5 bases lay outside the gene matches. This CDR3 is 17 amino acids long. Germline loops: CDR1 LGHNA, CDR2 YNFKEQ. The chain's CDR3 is CASSQDQTGANTGELFF. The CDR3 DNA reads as TGTGCCAGCAGCCAAGACCAGACAGGGGCAAACACCGGGGAGCTGTTTTTT.

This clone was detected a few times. The CDR3 sequence: CASSQGYRAVYNEQFF. CDR3 DNA sequence: TGCGCCAGCAGCCAAGGGTACAGGGCGGTCTACAATGAGCAGTTCTTC. V is TRBV4-3 and J is TRBJ2-1; possibly TRBD1 for D (6 bases). The CDR3 runs to 16 residues. V gave up 1 base and J gave up 3 bases, with 13 bases separating them. Looked up from germline, CDR1 is LGHNA and CDR2 is YSLEER.

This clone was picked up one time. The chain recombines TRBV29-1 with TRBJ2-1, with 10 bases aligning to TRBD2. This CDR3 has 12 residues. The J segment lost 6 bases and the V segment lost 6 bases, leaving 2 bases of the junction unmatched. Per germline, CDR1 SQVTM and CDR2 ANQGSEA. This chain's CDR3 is CSVASGGNEQFF. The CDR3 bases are TGCAGCGTCGCTAGCGGGGGCAATGAGCAGTTCTTC.

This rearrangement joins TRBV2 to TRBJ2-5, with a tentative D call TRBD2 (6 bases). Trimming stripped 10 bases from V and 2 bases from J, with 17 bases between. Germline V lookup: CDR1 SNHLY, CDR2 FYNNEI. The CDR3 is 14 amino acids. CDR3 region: CAISFGGKQETQYF. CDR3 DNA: TGTGCCATATCCTTCGGGGGAAAGCAAGAGACCCAGTACTTC.

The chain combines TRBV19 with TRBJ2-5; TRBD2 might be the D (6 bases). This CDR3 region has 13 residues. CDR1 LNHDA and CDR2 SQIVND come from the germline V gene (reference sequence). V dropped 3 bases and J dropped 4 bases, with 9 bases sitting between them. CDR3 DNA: TGTGCCAGTAGTATCCAGGGAGGAGAGACCCAGTACTTC. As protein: CASSIQGGETQYF.

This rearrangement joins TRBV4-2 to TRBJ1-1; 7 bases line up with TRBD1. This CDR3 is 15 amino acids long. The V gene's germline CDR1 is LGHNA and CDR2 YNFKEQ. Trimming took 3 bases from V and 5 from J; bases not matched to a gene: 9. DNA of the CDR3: TGTGCCAGCAGCCAGCCAGACAGGGAAGGGACTGAAGCTTTCTTT. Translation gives CASSQPDREGTEAFF.

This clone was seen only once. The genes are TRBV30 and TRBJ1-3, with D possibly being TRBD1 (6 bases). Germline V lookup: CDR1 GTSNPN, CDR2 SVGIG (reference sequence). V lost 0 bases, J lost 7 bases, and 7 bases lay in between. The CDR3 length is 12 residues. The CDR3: CAWSVQGNTIYF. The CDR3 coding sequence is TGTGCCTGGAGTGTCCAGGGGAACACCATATATTTT. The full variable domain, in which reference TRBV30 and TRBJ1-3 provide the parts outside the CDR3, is SQTIHQWPATLVQPVGSPLSLECTVEGTSNPNLYWYRQAAGRGLQLLFYSVGIGQISSEVPQNLSASRPQDRQFILSSKKLLLSDSGFYLCAWSVQGNTIYFGEGSWLTVV.

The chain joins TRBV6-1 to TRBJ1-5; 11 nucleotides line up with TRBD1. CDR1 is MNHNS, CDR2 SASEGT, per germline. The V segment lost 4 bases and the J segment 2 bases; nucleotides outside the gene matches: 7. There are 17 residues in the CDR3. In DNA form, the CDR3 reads TGTGCCAGCAGTGGTTCCGGACAGGGGGCTGGCAATCAGCCCCAGCATTTT. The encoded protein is CASSGSGQGAGNQPQHF.

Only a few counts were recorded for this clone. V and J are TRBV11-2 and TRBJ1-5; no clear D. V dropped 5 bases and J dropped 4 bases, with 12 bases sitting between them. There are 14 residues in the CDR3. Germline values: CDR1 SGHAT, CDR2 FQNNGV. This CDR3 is CASSPGLENQPQHF. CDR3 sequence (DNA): TGTGCCAGCAGCCCAGGACTGGAGAATCAGCCCCAGCATTTT.

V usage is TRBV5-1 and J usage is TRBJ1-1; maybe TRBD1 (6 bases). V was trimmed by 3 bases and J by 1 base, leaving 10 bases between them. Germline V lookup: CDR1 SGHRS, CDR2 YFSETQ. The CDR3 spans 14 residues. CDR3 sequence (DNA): TGCGCCAGCAGCTATAAACAGGGGAACACTGAAGCTTTCTTT. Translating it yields CASSYKQGNTEAFF.

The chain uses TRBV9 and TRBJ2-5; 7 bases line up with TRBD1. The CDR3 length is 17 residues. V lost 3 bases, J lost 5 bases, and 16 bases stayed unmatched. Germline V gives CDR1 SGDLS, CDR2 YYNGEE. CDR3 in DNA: TGTGCCAGCAGCGCCCAAAGGCCCGGGACAGCTGGGGAGACCCAGTACTTC. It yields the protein CASSAQRPGTAGETQYF.

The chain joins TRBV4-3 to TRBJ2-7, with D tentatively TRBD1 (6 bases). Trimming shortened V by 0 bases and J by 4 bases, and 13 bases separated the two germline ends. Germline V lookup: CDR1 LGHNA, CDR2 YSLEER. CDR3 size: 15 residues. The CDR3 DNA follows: TGCGCCAGCAGCCAAGATGGTGTCAGGGGATACGAGCAGTACTTC. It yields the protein CASSQDGVRGYEQYF.